One and the same sample provided the 20 T cell receptor beta chains below, sequenced in a study of immune heterogeneity within non-small cell lung tumors. The authors amplified TCR beta CDR3 by multiplex PCR with 32 V and 13 J primers. Using its own MiXCR run on the multiplex PCR reads, TCRdb lists one record per CDR3 protein. The table has about 4,300 distinct CDR3 sequences, about 25% seen once. The template for each sample was 600 to 650 ng of genomic DNA, which had been extracted from bulk tumor tissue. Every primary tumor yielded several biopsies, spaced far apart, that were taken during surgery. Curative surgery was undertaken by patients, who had untreated, newly diagnosed non-small cell lung cancer. Input material: lung tumor tissue. The origin of the receptors is a man between 50 and 59 years old with non-small cell lung cancer.

The gene calls are TRBV19 and TRBJ1-5; D is undetermined. Germline values: CDR1 LNHDA, CDR2 SQIVND (reference sequence). The CDR3 contains 13 residues. Trimming pared 11 bases from V and 2 bases from J, leaving 13 bases between. The CDR3 DNA reads as TGTGCCTCCAGTGGGGTTGGCAATCAGCCCCAGCATTTT. It yields the protein CASSGVGNQPQHF.

This clonotype was recorded at least ten times. This CDR3 reads CASSLAQGGIDTQYF. For the CDR3, the DNA is TGTGCCAGCAGCTTAGCACAGGGGGGAATAGATACGCAGTATTTT. The genes are TRBV7-6 and TRBJ2-3; 8 bases map to TRBD1. Germline CDR1 and CDR2: SGHVS and FNYEAQ. With V trimmed by 0 bases and J by 5 bases, 4 bases remained unmatched. The CDR3 has 15 residues.

By sample fraction, this clonotype is medium-sized. The rearrangement links TRBV2 to TRBJ2-5; TRBD1 matches at 9 bases. Germline CDR1 is SNHLY and CDR2 is FYNNEI. The V gene end was trimmed by 4 bases and the J gene end by 3 bases; junction bases not matched to a gene: 3. The CDR3 sequence is 14 residues long. CDR3 nucleotides: TGTGCCAGCAGTGGACAGGGGGAGAAAGAGACCCAGTACTTC. As protein: CASSGQGEKETQYF.

This clonotype is medium-sized (0.01 to 0.1%) within its sample. V usage is TRBV19 and J usage is TRBJ1-1, with D maybe TRBD1 (5 bases). The germline V and J ends were trimmed by 3 bases and 7 bases, with 12 bases remaining between them. The CDR3 extends over 13 amino acids. Germline-derived CDR1 and CDR2 are LNHDA and SQIVND (reference sequence). CDR3 in DNA: TGTGCCAGTAGTATTAGGGGAGGGATTGAAGCTTTCTTT. It yields the protein CASSIRGGIEAFF.

By its share, this clonotype is medium-sized. The V call is TRBV11-1, the J call TRBJ2-3; tentative D call: TRBD2 (5 bases). Germline-derived CDR1 and CDR2 are SGHAT and FQDESV (reference sequence). This CDR3 has 15 amino acids. The V and J ends lost 1 base and 3 bases respectively, with 11 bases between them. CDR3 bases: TGTGCCAGCAGCTTAGTGGGGTCGGGGACAGATACGCAGTATTTT. Its protein product is CASSLVGSGTDTQYF.

By its share, this clonotype is medium-sized. The chain is built from TRBV6-5 and TRBJ1-2; D remains unclear. V lost 0 bases and J 4 bases, leaving 9 bases between the germline ends. The CDR3 is 14 residues long. Germline CDR1 MNHEY, CDR2 SVGAGI. DNA for the CDR3: TGTGCCAGCAGTTACTCGGGTCAGATCTATGGCTACACCTTC. Translated: CASSYSGQIYGYTF.

In its sample, this clonotype ranks as medium-sized. The chain has TRBV28 and TRBJ1-2; the D gene is possibly TRBD1 (6 bases). Trimming cost V 7 bases and J 4 bases, with 19 bases left between them. Germline lookup yields CDR1 MDHEN and CDR2 SYDVKM. The CDR3 has 15 residues. The CDR3 spells CASTIVGGPRYGYTF. CDR3 nucleotide sequence: TGTGCCAGCACGATCGTGGGGGGGCCCCGCTATGGCTACACCTTC.

This clonotype is classed as medium-sized. This sequence joins TRBV28 and TRBJ1-1, with 8 bases matching TRBD1. In germline, CDR1 is MDHEN, CDR2 SYDVKM. The V and J ends lost 8 bases and 5 bases, in that order; junction bases with no gene match: 13. CDR3 length equals 15 residues. This CDR3 reads CASASSSGGWTEAFF. The CDR3 nucleotides are TGTGCCAGCGCTTCTTCGTCAGGGGGCTGGACTGAAGCTTTCTTT.

The J gene is TRBJ2-4, the V gene TRBV5-1; TRBD2 agrees at 9 bases. Per the germline V gene, CDR1 is SGHRS and CDR2 is YFSETQ. This CDR3 comprises 16 residues. The V and J ends lost 4 bases and 1 base, in that order; junction bases with no gene match: 6. The CDR3 sequence: CASSPLAGTAKNIQYF. CDR3 bases: TGCGCCAGCAGCCCTCTAGCGGGGACCGCCAAAAACATTCAGTACTTC. The variable domain in full, with the rest retrieved from reference TRBV5-1 and TRBJ2-4, is KAGVTQTPRYLIKTRGQQVTLSCSPISGHRSVSWYQQTPGQGLQFLFEYFSETQRNKGNFPGRFSGRQFSNSRSEMNVSTLELGDSALYLCASSPLAGTAKNIQYFGAGTRLSVL.

This clonotype counts as medium-sized. The V and J genes are TRBV2 and TRBJ2-1, with D possibly TRBD1 on 6 matching bases. The V and J ends lost 6 bases and 9 bases respectively, with 18 bases between them. The CDR3 contains 14 residues. Looked up from germline, CDR1 is SNHLY and CDR2 is FYNNEI. CDR3 region: CASSLIRVRGEQFF. CDR3 DNA sequence: TGTGCCAGCAGCCTCATCAGGGTCAGGGGTGAGCAGTTCTTC.

Relative to its sample, this clonotype is medium-sized. The rearrangement joins TRBV19 to TRBJ1-5; D is unclear. Germline V gene data show CDR1 as LNHDA and CDR2 as SQIVND (reference sequence). Deletions cut 3 bases from V and 6 bases from J, with 6 bases between. The CDR3 has 12 residues. The CDR3 spells CASSIGPQPQHF. CDR3 DNA sequence: TGTGCCAGTAGTATCGGGCCTCAGCCCCAGCATTTT.

This clonotype has ten or more counts. The rearrangement joins TRBV6-1 to TRBJ1-6, with a possible D match to TRBD1 (6 bases). The germline V and J ends were trimmed by 6 bases and 2 bases, with 11 bases remaining between them. The CDR3 is made up of 15 amino acids. The germline V gene encodes CDR1 MNHNS and CDR2 SASEGT. The chain's CDR3 is CASSPGQTYNSPLHF. Written as DNA, the CDR3 is TGTGCCAGCAGCCCGGGACAAACCTATAATTCACCCCTCCACTTT.

This clonotype qualifies as medium-sized. CDR3 coding DNA: TGTGCCAGTACCCTATCCTCGGGGATCGGGACTGAAGCTTTCTTT. Protein: CASTLSSGIGTEAFF. V usage is TRBV19 and J usage is TRBJ1-1, with D unresolved. Trimming shortened V by 7 bases and J by 5 bases, and 20 bases separated the two germline ends. Germline CDR1 LNHDA, CDR2 SQIVND (reference sequence). CDR3 length: 15 amino acids.

This clonotype was picked up many times. This clone may be a read error of a much larger clone one base away. The V and J genes are TRBV6-1 and TRBJ2-3, with TRBD2 identical over 7 bases. The CDR3 runs to 14 residues. CDR1 is MNHNS, CDR2 SASEGT, per germline. The CDR3 coding sequence is TGTGCCAGCAGTGACTCTAGCGGCACAGATACGCGGTATTTT. Translation: CASSDSSGTDTRYF.

Within the sample, this clonotype is medium-sized. This sequence joins TRBV15 and TRBJ1-2; 7 bases match TRBD1. This CDR3 spans 14 amino acids. CDR1 is LNHNV, CDR2 YYDKDF, per germline (reference sequence). V lost 4 bases, J lost 2 bases, and 4 bases stayed unmatched. Written as DNA, the CDR3 is TGTGCCACCAGCAAGAGACAGGGCAACTATGGCTACACCTTC. Its translation is CATSKRQGNYGYTF.

By proportion, this clonotype is large. The genes are TRBV18 and TRBJ1-1; tentative D call: TRBD1 (5 bases). This CDR3 is built from 14 residues. Germline CDR1 and CDR2: KGHSH and LQKENI. Trimming took 3 bases from V and 4 from J, leaving 12 bases between them. The CDR3 loop is CASSPGTRGTEAFF. Here the CDR3 DNA reads TGTGCCAGCTCACCGGGGACGCGTGGCACTGAAGCTTTCTTT. Looking up the rest from reference TRBV18 and TRBJ1-1 gives the full variable domain: NAGVMQNPRHLVRRRGQEARLRCSPMKGHSHVYWYRQLPEEGLKFMVYLQKENIIDESGMPKERFSAEFPKEGPSILRIQQVVRGDSAAYFCASSPGTRGTEAFFGQGTRLTVV.

A few counts support this clonotype. With a much larger clone just one base away, this may be a read error. The V gene is TRBV19, the J gene TRBJ2-2; 9 bases match TRBD2. The CDR3 has 17 residues. The V gene's germline CDR1 is LNHDA and CDR2 SQIVND (reference sequence). The CDR3 sequence: CASSIDPAGGGTGELSF. The CDR3 DNA reads TGTGCCAGTAGTATTGACCCAGCGGGAGGTGGCACCGGGGAGCTGTCTTTT.

By frequency in the sample, this clonotype is medium-sized (0.01 to 0.1%). DNA for the CDR3: TGTGCCAGCAGCCCACCCGATGGGAATGAGCAGTTCTTC. This encodes CASSPPDGNEQFF. The chain recombines TRBV9 with TRBJ2-1; D is unresolved. There are 13 residues in the CDR3. Germline assignment: CDR1 SGDLS and CDR2 YYNGEE. The V end was cut by 4 bases, the J end by 7 bases, with 12 bases between.

By frequency in the sample, this clonotype is medium-sized (0.01 to 0.1%). The rearrangement joins TRBV7-8 to TRBJ1-1; D gene ambiguous. CDR1 and CDR2 from the germline V gene are SGHVS and FQNEAQ. The CDR3 is 16 residues long. The ends were cut back, 5 bases at V and 9 bases at J, with 25 bases in the middle. In DNA, the CDR3 is TGTGCCAGCAGCGCAACCCCTTCCCGGGTTCCAGAAAAAGCTTTCTTT. Translated: CASSATPSRVPEKAFF.

A remark on this clonotype: A much larger clone differs by one base, so this may be a read error. The CDR3 region has the DNA TGTGCTATCAGCTTAGTAACAGGGAGTGCTAGTAAGCCCCAGCATTTT. It specifies CAISLVTGSASKPQHF. The J gene is TRBJ1-5, the V gene TRBV7-7, with a possible D match to TRBD1 (6 bases). CDR1 and CDR2 (germline): SSHAT, FNYEAQ (reference sequence). CDR3 length equals 16 residues.